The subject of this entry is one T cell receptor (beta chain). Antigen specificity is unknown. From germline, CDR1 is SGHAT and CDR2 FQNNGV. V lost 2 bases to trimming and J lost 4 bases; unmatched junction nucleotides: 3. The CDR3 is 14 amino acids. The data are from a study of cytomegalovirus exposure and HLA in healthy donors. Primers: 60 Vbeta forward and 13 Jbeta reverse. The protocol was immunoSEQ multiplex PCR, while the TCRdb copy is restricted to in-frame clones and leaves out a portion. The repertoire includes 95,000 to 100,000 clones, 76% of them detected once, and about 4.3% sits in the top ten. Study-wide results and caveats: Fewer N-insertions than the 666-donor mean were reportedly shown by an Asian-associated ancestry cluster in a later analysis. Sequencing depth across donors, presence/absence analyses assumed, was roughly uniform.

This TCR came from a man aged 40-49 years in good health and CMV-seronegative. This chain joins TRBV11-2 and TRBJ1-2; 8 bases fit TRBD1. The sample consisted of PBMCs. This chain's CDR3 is CASSLLGQGYGYTF. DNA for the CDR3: TGTGCCAGCAGCTTACTCGGACAGGGCTATGGCTACACCTTC.